This is a list of T cell receptor beta chains from one sample in a study of OX40 agonist ivuxolimab in advanced cancers. This table comes from immunoSEQ multiplex PCR, and its TCRdb copy is limited to in-frame clones, with some not included. The sample lists over 50,000 clones; around 91% were seen once. The sequencing used CD4+ or CD8+ T cells sorted from blood, collected in a trial of the OX40 agonist ivuxolimab. These receptors all come from an adult with an advanced solid tumor such as melanoma, head and neck, liver or kidney cancer. The CDR3 runs from the conserved cysteine through the conserved F or W. A D gene is named only where the DNA matches it firmly. The size entry is marked missing in some rows and otherwise reads once, few, many or a size class.

j_call clone_size v_call d_call cdr3_nt cdr3_aa
TRBJ2-7 NA TRBV13 TRBD1 TGTGCCAGCAGCTTGGGGACAGAATACGAGCAGTACTTC CASSLGTEYEQYF
TRBJ2-7 NA TRBV5-1 TRBD1 TGCGCCAGCGACTCCCTTTGGGGGGACAGGGAGGACTACGAGCAGTACTTC CASDSLWGDREDYEQYF
TRBJ2-2 NA TRBV7-9 NA TGTGCCAGCAGCCCCCGGATGACTAACACCGGGGAGCTGTTTTTT CASSPRMTNTGELFF
TRBJ2-5 NA TRBV2 NA TGTGCCACTCAGGGGTACCAAGAGACCCAGTACTTC CATQGYQETQYF
TRBJ1-3 NA TRBV5-4 NA TGTGCCAGCAGCTTAGATCGCTCTGGAAACACCATATATTTT CASSLDRSGNTIYF
TRBJ1-1 NA TRBV15 NA TGTGCCACCAGCAGAGAAGGGAATACTGAAGCTTTCTTT CATSREGNTEAFF
TRBJ2-7 NA TRBV29-1 TRBD2 TGCAGCGTTGGACTAGCGGGAGTCTACGAGCAGTACTTC CSVGLAGVYEQYF
TRBJ2-3 NA TRBV7-9 TRBD2 TGTGCCAGCAGCCTAGGACTAGCGGGAGTGGGAGATACGCAGTATTTT CASSLGLAGVGDTQYF
TRBJ1-5 NA TRBV21-1 NA TGTGCCAGCAGCAAAGACGGTGAGGTCCCGAATCAGCCCCAGCATTTT CASSKDGEVPNQPQHF
TRBJ2-3 NA TRBV4-3 NA TGCGCCAGCAGCCAAGATCGAAACCTTTTCACAGATACGCAGTATTTT CASSQDRNLFTDTQYF
TRBJ2-7 NA TRBV13 NA TGTGCCAGCAGCCATCCGAGCTCCTACGAGCAGTACTTC CASSHPSSYEQYF
TRBJ2-6 once TRBV6-5 NA TGTGCCAGCAGCACTGGGGCCAACGTCCTGACTTTC CASSTGANVLTF
TRBJ2-1 NA TRBV27 NA TGTGCCAGCAGTTTTACCTCGGGTGACGAGCAGTTCTTC CASSFTSGDEQFF
TRBJ1-1 NA TRBV14 NA TGTGCCAGCAGCCAAGGTAGGGGATACCTGAACACTGAAGCTTTCTTT CASSQGRGYLNTEAFF
TRBJ2-1 medium-sized TRBV27 TRBD1 TGTGCCAGCAGTGGACAGGGTGGTTACAATGAGCAGTTCTTC CASSGQGGYNEQFF
TRBJ2-3 NA TRBV4-3 TRBD2 TGCGCCAGCAGCCAAGATCTCCTAGCGGACACAGATACGCAGTATTTT CASSQDLLADTDTQYF
TRBJ2-1 NA TRBV5-5 NA TGTGCCAGCAGCTTGTATTGGGGGGCTGGTCGTGACAATGAGCAGTTCTTC CASSLYWGAGRDNEQFF
TRBJ2-7 NA TRBV28 TRBD2 TGTGCCAGCAGTTTTCAGGGACTAGCATACGAGCAGTACTTC CASSFQGLAYEQYF
TRBJ2-2 once TRBV5-6 NA TGTGCCAGCAGCCTACAGTCCTCCGGGGAGCTGTTTTTT CASSLQSSGELFF
TRBJ1-2 NA TRBV15 NA TGTGCCACCAGCAGAGATCCGGGGACATCTGGCTACACCTTC CATSRDPGTSGYTF
TRBJ2-7 NA TRBV20-1 NA TGCAGTGCTAGTGGTCTAGACGAGCAGTACTTC CSASGLDEQYF
TRBJ2-1 NA TRBV28 NA TGTGCCAGCAGCCATTCCCCGACAGGTTCCTACAATGAGCAGTTCTTC CASSHSPTGSYNEQFF
TRBJ2-7 NA TRBV9 NA TGTGCCAGCAGCGCCCGGGACGGAAAAACCTACGAGCAGTACTTC CASSARDGKTYEQYF
TRBJ2-3 NA TRBV19 NA TGTGCCAGTAGTATAAGGGGGAGCACAGATACGCAGTATTTT CASSIRGSTDTQYF
TRBJ2-1 NA TRBV6-1 TRBD1 TGTGCCAGCAGTGAAGTCGCGACAGGGTGGTTAGGAAATGAGCAGTTCTTC CASSEVATGWLGNEQFF
TRBJ1-4 medium-sized TRBV4-3 NA TGCGCCAGCAGCCAAGATGGGGGGGGTTCTAATGAAAAACTGTTTTTT CASSQDGGGSNEKLFF